This TCR beta chain was captured by sequencing in a study of control samples from healthy donors and cancer patients. The CDR3 sequence is 17 residues long. From germline, CDR1 is SGHTS and CDR2 YDEGEE. V gave up 5 bases and J gave up 0 bases; unmatched junction bases: 5. Using immunoSEQ multiplex PCR, the repertoire was profiled, and TCRdb retains in-frame clones only, with some absent. The sample has about 170,000 clones, around 91% seen once. The sequence was obtained from a woman aged 30 to 39 in good health. The sequencing sample was made of blood. The chain has TRBV5-8 and TRBJ2-5; 15 bases align to TRBD2. The CDR3 reads CASSTGLAGGYQETQYF. CDR3 in DNA: TGTGCCAGCAGTACCGGACTAGCGGGAGGGTACCAAGAGACCCAGTACTTC.